This TCR beta chain was identified in a study of T cell repertoires in cytomegalovirus infection. As for the study in general: The public TCR beta signatures pointed to both CMV infection and matching HLA type.

TCRdb used MiXCR to reprocess the reads, holding one entry per CDR3 protein. The table records roughly 800,000 distinct CDR3 sequences, 25% to 35% of them present only once. V gave up 5 bases and J gave up 0 bases; unmatched junction bases: 6. CDR1 MNHEY and CDR2 SMNVEV come from the germline V gene (reference sequence). This CDR3 has 15 residues. A word on this clonotype: No antigen is known for it.

The origin of this receptor is a human donor in good health (CMV status not recorded). Some clones in this sample may be carry-over from other donors' samples. The chain is built from TRBV27 and TRBJ1-2; 7 nucleotides align to TRBD1. The material was cultured CD8+ T cells from PBMCs, obtained from culture after CMV antigen stimulation. This CDR3 is CASSEGTATNYGYTF. The CDR3 region has the DNA TGTGCCAGCAGTGAAGGGACAGCCACTAACTATGGCTACACCTTC.